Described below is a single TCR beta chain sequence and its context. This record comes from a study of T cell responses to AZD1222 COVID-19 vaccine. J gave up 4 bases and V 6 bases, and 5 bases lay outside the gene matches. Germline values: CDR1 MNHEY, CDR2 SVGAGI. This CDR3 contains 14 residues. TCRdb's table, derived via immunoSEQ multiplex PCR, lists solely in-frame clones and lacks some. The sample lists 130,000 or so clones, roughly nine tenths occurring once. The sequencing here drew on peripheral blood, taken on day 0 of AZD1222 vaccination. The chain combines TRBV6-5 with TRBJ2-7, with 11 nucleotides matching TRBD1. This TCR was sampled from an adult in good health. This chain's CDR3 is CASRRGTGGYEQYF. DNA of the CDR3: TGTGCCAGCAGGAGAGGGACAGGGGGTTACGAGCAGTACTTC.